The next 12 T cell receptor beta chains were all read from a single sample in a study of spatial heterogeneity in lung cancer. Noted time point: sample taken at primary tumor resection. Whole-study findings and limits: Tumoral mutation counts were tracked by counts of expanded intratumoral alpha and beta TCRs.

TCRdb re-called the 5' RACE reads with MiXCR, one entry per CDR3 protein. Of about 10,000 distinct CDR3 sequences in the sample, roughly 13% are singletons; the top ten hold over 30%. The antigens of these receptors remain unknown. Sequencing was performed on lung tumor tissue, taken at surgery. These receptors all come from a male donor with early-stage non-small cell lung cancer.

The chain carries TRBV4-1 and TRBJ2-3, with 10 bases aligning to TRBD2. The germline V gene has CDR1 MGHRA and CDR2 YSYEKL. V was pared by 0 bases and J by 2 bases, with 11 bases of the junction left unmatched. The CDR3 is 19 residues long. CDR3 sequence reads: CASSQELGLAGALTDTQYF. In DNA form, the CDR3 reads TGCGCCAGCAGCCAAGAATTGGGGCTAGCGGGGGCGCTCACAGATACGCAGTATTTT.

For the CDR3, the DNA is TGTGCCAGCAGCTTATTGCCTAGCGGAGAGCCTAGCACAGATACGCAGTATTTT. Translated, it gives CASSLLPSGEPSTDTQYF. This sequence joins TRBV7-9 and TRBJ2-3; 7 bases are shared with TRBD2. After removal of 2 bases from V and 0 bases from J, the junction contained 11 bases not matched to a gene. From germline, CDR1 is SEHNR and CDR2 FQNEAQ (reference sequence). The CDR3 spans 18 residues.

The chain combines TRBV29-1 with TRBJ2-3, with 7 bases lining up with TRBD2. CDR3 length equals 11 residues. Germline CDR1 is SQVTM and CDR2 is ANQGSEA. Trimming cost V 7 bases and J 6 bases; bases outside gene matches: 4. The CDR3 DNA sequence: TGCAGCGCTGTAGCGGGTGATACGCAGTATTTT. It is translated as CSAVAGDTQYF.

Many counts were recorded for this clonotype. The chain has TRBV6-5 and TRBJ2-3; no clear D gene. Trimming pared 7 bases from V and 0 bases from J, leaving 8 bases between. This CDR3 region has 13 residues. CDR1 and CDR2 (germline): MNHEY, SVGAGI. The chain's CDR3 is CASILPSTDTQYF. The CDR3 nucleotides are TGTGCCAGCATCCTCCCTAGCACAGATACGCAGTATTTT.

The chain has TRBV28 and TRBJ2-7; D call uncertain. The V gene lost 6 bases and the J gene lost 0 bases, with 6 bases spanning the gap. Germline values: CDR1 MDHEN, CDR2 SYDVKM. CDR3 size: 12 residues. The DNA of the CDR3 is TGTGCCAGCAGGTTTAGCTCCTACGAGCAGTACTTC. Amino acid sequence: CASRFSSYEQYF.

The chain links TRBV7-2 to TRBJ2-1; D is uncertain. CDR3 length: 14 amino acids. CDR1 is SGHTA and CDR2 is FQGNSA in the germline V gene. Deletions cut 1 base from V and 4 bases from J, with 8 bases between. The CDR3 reads CASSLVQSYNEQFF. The CDR3, as DNA: TGTGCCAGCAGCTTAGTTCAGTCTTACAATGAGCAGTTCTTC. Based on the CDR3 plus reference TRBV7-2 and TRBJ2-1, the full variable domain is GAGVSQSPSNKVTEKGKDVELRCDPISGHTALYWYRQSLGQGLEFLIYFQGNSAPDKSGLPSDRFSAERTGGSVSTLTIQRTQQEDSAVYLCASSLVQSYNEQFFGPGTRLTVL.

There are many counts of this clonotype. V usage is TRBV20-1 and J usage is TRBJ1-1; TRBD1 matches at 9 bases. V trimming: 1 base; J trimming: 5 bases; junction bases outside the gene matches: 5. The CDR3 length is 14 residues. Germline loops: CDR1 DFQATT, CDR2 SNEGSKA (reference sequence). CDR3 residues: CSARGGTGWTEAFF. DNA of the CDR3: TGCAGTGCTAGAGGTGGGACAGGGTGGACTGAAGCTTTCTTT.

This clonotype was counted a single time. This sequence joins TRBV14 and TRBJ1-1; 7 bases map to TRBD1. J lost 4 bases, V lost 0 bases, and 5 bases had no gene match. This CDR3 is 15 amino acids long. Germline V gene data show CDR1 as SGHDN and CDR2 as FVKESK. CDR3 in amino acids: CASSQDFAGGTEAFF. The CDR3 nucleotides read TGTGCCAGCAGCCAAGATTTCGCAGGGGGCACTGAAGCTTTCTTT.

This clonotype has a handful of counts. For the CDR3, the DNA is TGTGCCAGCAGCCGGGACAGTTACACCGGGGAGCTGTTTTTT. Translating it yields CASSRDSYTGELFF. This sequence joins TRBV6-5 and TRBJ2-2, with TRBD1 matching 7 bases. Germline CDR1 reads MNHEY; CDR2 reads SVGAGI. The CDR3 sequence is 14 residues long. With 6 bases clipped from V and 3 bases from J, the junction kept 4 bases outside the gene matches.

V is TRBV27 and J is TRBJ1-1; 10 bases fit TRBD1. Trimming removed 4 bases from V and 1 base from J; junction bases left unmatched: 3. The CDR3 length is 15 residues. The germline V gene has CDR1 MNHEY and CDR2 SMNVEV (reference sequence). Here the CDR3 DNA reads TGTGCCAGCAGTTCCCGGGACAGGGGGAACACTGAAGCTTTCTTT. This gives the protein CASSSRDRGNTEAFF.

V and J are TRBV29-1 and TRBJ2-1; D unresolved. The CDR3 is made up of 14 amino acids. Germline-derived CDR1 and CDR2 are SQVTM and ANQGSEA. Trimming removed 7 bases from V and 0 bases from J, with 13 bases in between. The CDR3 sequence is CSDTNPDSYNEQFF. CDR3 sequence (DNA): TGCAGCGATACTAACCCTGACTCCTACAATGAGCAGTTCTTC.

This sequence joins TRBV7-2 and TRBJ2-7; D perhaps matches TRBD1 (6 bases). Germline V gene data show CDR1 as SGHTA and CDR2 as FQGNSA. The CDR3 has 13 residues. V was pared by 1 base and J by 6 bases, with 10 bases between. CDR3 DNA: TGTGCCAGCAGCTTAGGGGGGCGAACCGAGCAGTACGTC. This translates into CASSLGGRTEQYV.